These T cell receptor beta chains were read from a single sample in a study of blood T cell repertoires in COVID-19. Repertoires were generated with immunoSEQ multiplex PCR, while TCRdb's copy carries only in-frame clones and drops some. The sample shows 130,000 to 150,000 clones, over 70% of them seen only once. Sequenced sample: peripheral blood. These receptors originate from a woman between 55 and 75 years old with acute or convalescent COVID-19. The conserved cysteine and the conserved F or W are not part of the CDR3 here. Fields, in order: V gene, CDR3 protein.

TRBV7-9,ASSLAGTGGIGDTQY
TRBV12-3/TRBV12-4,ASSSYRVREQY
TRBV14,ASSQRTSGYNGQF
TRBV18,ASSRDSSYEQY
TRBV7-9,ASSPVPPGTGELF
TRBV24-1,ATSDSSANEQF
TRBV6-5,ASSLQRFGHEQF
TRBV19,ASSIIPVTSGLFSSYNEQF
TRBV3-1/TRBV3-2,ASSQGADSWNEQY
TRBV19,ASSIDPARRYGYT
TRBV9,ASSVAGQGLTGELF
TRBV21-1,ASSNGQVQY
TRBV10-3,AIIFRDKFPY
TRBV28,ASSLRNEQF
TRBV11-2,ASSSQGFWEQY
TRBV7-3,ASSLTGERYNEQF
TRBV27,ASSSGTGYEQY
TRBV3-1/TRBV3-2,ASSQDLRSSYSYGYT
TRBV12-3/TRBV12-4,ASSLRSTDTQY
TRBV19,ATTGFGTQY
TRBV21-1,ASSNKGLAGNFYEQY
TRBV7-9,ASSLGLPGGQPQH
TRBV6-6,ASSYLGVQAGAEQY
TRBV7-8,ASSLDPRAVDQPQH
TRBV11-2,ASRQGSSGGTGELF
TRBV15,ATSARTTGNGYT
TRBV19,ASSDPYSGSTDTQY
TRBV2,ASRTGLGKLF
TRBV30,AWNQGTGVWTESISPLH
TRBV6-1,ASSPTSLYNEQF